The rows below give T cell receptor beta chains drawn from one sample of a study of blood T cell repertoires in COVID-19. Using immunoSEQ multiplex PCR, the repertoire was profiled, and TCRdb retains in-frame clones only, with some absent. This table holds about 150,000 clones, over 65% found once. Sequencing input: peripheral blood. These receptors all stem from a man over 45 with acute or convalescent COVID-19. Each CDR3 is given without its conserved first and last residue. The order of the fields is J gene, V gene, CDR3 protein.

j_call: TRBJ1-2; v_call: TRBV3-1/TRBV3-2; cdr3_aa: ASSQGRDYGYT
j_call: TRBJ1-2; v_call: TRBV5-4; cdr3_aa: ASSLVARGGYGYT
j_call: TRBJ2-7; v_call: TRBV18; cdr3_aa: ASSPVGGKYEQY
j_call: TRBJ2-3; v_call: TRBV2; cdr3_aa: ASSEWGQSTDTQY
j_call: TRBJ1-1; v_call: TRBV5-4; cdr3_aa: ASSFGQGSTEAF
j_call: TRBJ2-2; v_call: TRBV15; cdr3_aa: ATSRDRSTGELF
j_call: TRBJ2-2; v_call: TRBV5-4; cdr3_aa: ASSQSWGLASFRTGELF
j_call: TRBJ2-2; v_call: TRBV9; cdr3_aa: ASRPFGAGPGELF
j_call: TRBJ1-1; v_call: TRBV29-1; cdr3_aa: SVLTDLNTEAF
j_call: TRBJ2-5; v_call: TRBV4-2; cdr3_aa: ASSQQAGEETQY
j_call: TRBJ1-1; v_call: TRBV15; cdr3_aa: ATSSGDSEAF
j_call: TRBJ1-5; v_call: TRBV19; cdr3_aa: ATKNKGGGSNQPQH
j_call: TRBJ1-1; v_call: TRBV6-5; cdr3_aa: ASSYRGNTEAF
j_call: TRBJ1-2; v_call: TRBV5-6; cdr3_aa: ASSFGDGNYGYT
j_call: TRBJ1-1; v_call: TRBV11-2; cdr3_aa: ASSVDRENTEAF
j_call: TRBJ2-1; v_call: TRBV10-2; cdr3_aa: ASSVAGGAWNEQF
j_call: TRBJ1-5; v_call: TRBV18; cdr3_aa: ASSPSTVGQPQH
j_call: TRBJ2-3; v_call: TRBV10-1; cdr3_aa: ASSRTSGGPDTQY
j_call: TRBJ1-2; v_call: TRBV7-3; cdr3_aa: ASSSDRGQWEYGYT
j_call: TRBJ1-1; v_call: TRBV11-2; cdr3_aa: ASSSYYRGNTEAF
j_call: TRBJ2-5; v_call: TRBV7-6; cdr3_aa: ASSLDPQRGYQETQY
j_call: TRBJ1-1; v_call: TRBV7-3; cdr3_aa: ASSLLRGSTEAF
j_call: TRBJ1-1; v_call: TRBV29-1; cdr3_aa: SVGQNTEAF
j_call: TRBJ2-3; v_call: TRBV7-6; cdr3_aa: ASSLESSGGVVRGTQY
j_call: TRBJ1-1; v_call: TRBV5-1; cdr3_aa: ASSLESGNAEAF
j_call: TRBJ2-6; v_call: TRBV30; cdr3_aa: ASLDRVEYSGANVLT
j_call: TRBJ1-3; v_call: TRBV7-8; cdr3_aa: ASSEQDSGNTIY
j_call: TRBJ1-2; v_call: TRBV12-3/TRBV12-4; cdr3_aa: ASRAGTYTGYT
j_call: TRBJ1-5; v_call: TRBV5-8; cdr3_aa: ASSLQGFSNQPQH
j_call: TRBJ1-5; v_call: TRBV18; cdr3_aa: ASSPSPTGGGQPQH
j_call: TRBJ2-5; v_call: TRBV5-1; cdr3_aa: ASSSAGLETQY
j_call: TRBJ2-1; v_call: TRBV18; cdr3_aa: ASSLLTGFRDEQF
j_call: TRBJ2-1; v_call: TRBV7-6; cdr3_aa: ASSLGVGVQF
j_call: TRBJ1-2; v_call: TRBV6-5; cdr3_aa: ASSDSGVYGYT
j_call: TRBJ1-1; v_call: TRBV11-2; cdr3_aa: ASSLQTALANTEAF
j_call: TRBJ1-6; v_call: TRBV19; cdr3_aa: ASRDRGGSPLH
j_call: TRBJ1-1; v_call: TRBV10-1; cdr3_aa: ASSDRGQGIEAF
j_call: TRBJ2-3; v_call: TRBV7-9; cdr3_aa: ASSLVEAGGGDTQY
j_call: TRBJ1-1; v_call: TRBV5-6; cdr3_aa: ASSLRGLGTEAF
j_call: TRBJ2-2; v_call: TRBV7-8; cdr3_aa: ASSLVGAGLYGELF
j_call: TRBJ1-5; v_call: TRBV2; cdr3_aa: ASSADKSNQPQH
j_call: TRBJ2-5; v_call: TRBV2; cdr3_aa: ASSAEQGEGETQY
j_call: TRBJ2-2; v_call: TRBV7-6; cdr3_aa: ASSWWGGPDTGELF
j_call: TRBJ2-3; v_call: TRBV5-4; cdr3_aa: ASSPSGDNTDTQY
j_call: TRBJ1-5; v_call: TRBV7-9; cdr3_aa: ASSYDRPNQPQH
j_call: TRBJ1-2; v_call: TRBV6-4; cdr3_aa: ASSAQGTTKGGYT
j_call: TRBJ2-5; v_call: TRBV25-1; cdr3_aa: ASSTGTPFGTQY
j_call: TRBJ1-1; v_call: TRBV12-5; cdr3_aa: ASGLGQGGAEAF
j_call: TRBJ1-2; v_call: TRBV5-1; cdr3_aa: ASSLEGFYGYT
j_call: TRBJ2-2; v_call: TRBV21-1; cdr3_aa: ASSKRAQGPRVGGELF
j_call: TRBJ1-5; v_call: TRBV11-2; cdr3_aa: ASSSVGGAGQPQH
j_call: TRBJ2-3; v_call: TRBV3-1/TRBV3-2; cdr3_aa: ASSQETSSNTDTQY
j_call: TRBJ2-7; v_call: TRBV5-5; cdr3_aa: ASSSTDRVSYEQY
j_call: TRBJ2-1; v_call: TRBV5-4; cdr3_aa: ASSLLAGGVNEQF
j_call: TRBJ1-2; v_call: TRBV5-6; cdr3_aa: ASSLNRILYGYT